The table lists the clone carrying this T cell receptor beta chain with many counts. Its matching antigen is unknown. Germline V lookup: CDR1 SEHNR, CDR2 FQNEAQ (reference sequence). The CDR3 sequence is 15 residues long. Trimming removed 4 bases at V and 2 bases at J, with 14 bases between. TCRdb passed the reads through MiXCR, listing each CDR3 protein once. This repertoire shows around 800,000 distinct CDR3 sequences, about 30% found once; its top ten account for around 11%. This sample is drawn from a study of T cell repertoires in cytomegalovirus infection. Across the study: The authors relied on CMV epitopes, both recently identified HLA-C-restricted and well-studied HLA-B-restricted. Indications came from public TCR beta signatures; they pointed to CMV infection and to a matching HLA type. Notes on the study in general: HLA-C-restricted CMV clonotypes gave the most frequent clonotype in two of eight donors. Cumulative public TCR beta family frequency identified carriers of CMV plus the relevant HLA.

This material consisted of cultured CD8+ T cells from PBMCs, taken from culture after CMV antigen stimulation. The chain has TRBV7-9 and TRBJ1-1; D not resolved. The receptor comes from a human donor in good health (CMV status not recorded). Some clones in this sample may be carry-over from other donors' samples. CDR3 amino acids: CASSSSDIANTEAFF. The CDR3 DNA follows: TGTGCCAGCAGCTCCTCTGACATTGCCAACACTGAAGCTTTCTTT.